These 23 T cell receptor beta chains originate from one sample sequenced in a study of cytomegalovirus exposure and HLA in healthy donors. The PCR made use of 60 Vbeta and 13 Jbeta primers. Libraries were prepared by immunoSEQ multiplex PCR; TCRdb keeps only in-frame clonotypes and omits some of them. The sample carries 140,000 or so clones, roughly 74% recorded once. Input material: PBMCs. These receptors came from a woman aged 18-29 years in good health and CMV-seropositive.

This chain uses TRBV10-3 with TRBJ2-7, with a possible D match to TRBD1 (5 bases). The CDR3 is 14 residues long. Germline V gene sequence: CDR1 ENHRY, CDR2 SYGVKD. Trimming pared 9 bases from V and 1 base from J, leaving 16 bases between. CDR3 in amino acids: CAIQQARASYEQYF. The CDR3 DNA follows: TGTGCCATACAACAGGCTCGCGCATCCTACGAGCAGTACTTC.

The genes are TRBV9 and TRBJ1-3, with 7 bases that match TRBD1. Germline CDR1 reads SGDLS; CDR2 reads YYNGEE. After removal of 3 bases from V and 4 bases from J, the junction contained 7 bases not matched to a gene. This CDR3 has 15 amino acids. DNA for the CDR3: TGTGCCAGCAGCGGACAGGGAACGATAGGAAACACCATATATTTT. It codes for CASSGQGTIGNTIYF.

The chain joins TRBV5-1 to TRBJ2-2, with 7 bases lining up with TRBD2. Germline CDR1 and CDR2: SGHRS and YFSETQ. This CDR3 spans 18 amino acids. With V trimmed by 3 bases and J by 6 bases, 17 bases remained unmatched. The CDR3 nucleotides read TGCGCCAGCAGCTGGCTTACCGGGGGGACTCGAGGGGCCGGGGAGCTGTTTTTT. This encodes CASSWLTGGTRGAGELFF.

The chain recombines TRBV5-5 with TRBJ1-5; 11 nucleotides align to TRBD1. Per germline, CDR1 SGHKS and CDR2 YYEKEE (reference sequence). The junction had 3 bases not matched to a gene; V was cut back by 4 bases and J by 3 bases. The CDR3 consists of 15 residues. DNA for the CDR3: TGTGCCAGCAGCAGGACAGGGGGCAACAATCAGCCCCAGCATTTT. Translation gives CASSRTGGNNQPQHF.

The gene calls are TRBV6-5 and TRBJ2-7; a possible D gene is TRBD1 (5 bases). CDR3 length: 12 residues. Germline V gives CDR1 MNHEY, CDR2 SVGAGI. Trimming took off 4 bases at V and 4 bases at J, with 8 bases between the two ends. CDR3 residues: CASSSGHYEQYF. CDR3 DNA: TGTGCCAGCAGTTCCGGACATTACGAGCAGTACTTC.

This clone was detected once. CDR3 sequence reads: CASSPQGGLEQETQYF. CDR3 DNA: TGTGCCAGCAGCCCCCAGGGGGGACTAGAGCAAGAGACCCAGTACTTC. The rearrangement links TRBV7-2 to TRBJ2-5; perhaps TRBD2 as D (8 bases). Looked up from germline, CDR1 is SGHTA and CDR2 is FQGNSA. The CDR3 spans 16 residues. The V end was cut by 5 bases, the J end by 2 bases, with 18 bases between.

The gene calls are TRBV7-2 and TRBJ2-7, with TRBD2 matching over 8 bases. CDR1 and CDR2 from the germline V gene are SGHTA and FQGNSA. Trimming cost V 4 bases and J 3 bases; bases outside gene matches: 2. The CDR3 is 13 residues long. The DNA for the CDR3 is TGTGCCAGCAGCTCCGGGGGGGACTACGAGCAGTACTTC. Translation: CASSSGGDYEQYF.

The CDR3 protein is CASGLVLGQGSNIQYF. CDR3 DNA: TGTGCTAGTGGTTTGGTACTTGGACAGGGGAGTAACATTCAGTACTTC. The rearrangement uses TRBV12-5 and TRBJ2-4; 9 bases match TRBD1. With V trimmed by 0 bases and J by 7 bases, 7 bases remained unmatched. The CDR3 loop spans 16 amino acids. Germline CDR1 reads LGHNT; CDR2 reads FRNRAP.

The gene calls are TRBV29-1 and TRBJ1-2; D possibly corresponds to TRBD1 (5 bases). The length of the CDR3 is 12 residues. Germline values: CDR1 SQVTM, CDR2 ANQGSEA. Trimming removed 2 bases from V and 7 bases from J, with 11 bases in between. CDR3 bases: TGCAGCGTTGAAACGTGGGGGGGTGGCTACACCTTC. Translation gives CSVETWGGGYTF.

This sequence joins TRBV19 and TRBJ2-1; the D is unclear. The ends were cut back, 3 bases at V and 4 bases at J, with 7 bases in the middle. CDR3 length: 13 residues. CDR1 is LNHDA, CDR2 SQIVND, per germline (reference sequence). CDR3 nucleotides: TGTGCCAGTAGTATGGCCTCGTACAATGAGCAGTTCTTC. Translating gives CASSMASYNEQFF.

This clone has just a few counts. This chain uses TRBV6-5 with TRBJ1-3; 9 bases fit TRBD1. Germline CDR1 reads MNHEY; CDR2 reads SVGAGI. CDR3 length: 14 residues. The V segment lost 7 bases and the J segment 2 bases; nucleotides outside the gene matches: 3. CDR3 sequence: CASTGDRAGNTIYF. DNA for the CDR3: TGTGCCAGCACCGGGGACAGGGCTGGAAACACCATATATTTT.

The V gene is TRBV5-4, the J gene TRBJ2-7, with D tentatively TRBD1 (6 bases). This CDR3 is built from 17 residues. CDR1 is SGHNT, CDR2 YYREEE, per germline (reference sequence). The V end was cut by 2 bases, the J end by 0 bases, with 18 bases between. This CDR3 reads CASSLPNLAGASYEQYF. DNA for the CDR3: TGTGCCAGCAGCTTACCCAATTTAGCAGGGGCCTCCTACGAGCAGTACTTC. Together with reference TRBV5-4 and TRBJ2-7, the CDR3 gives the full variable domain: ETGVTQSPTHLIKTRGQQVTLRCSSQSGHNTVSWYQQALGQGPQFIFQYYREEENGRGNFPPRFSGLQFPNYSSELNVNALELDDSALYLCASSLPNLAGASYEQYFGPGTRLTVT.

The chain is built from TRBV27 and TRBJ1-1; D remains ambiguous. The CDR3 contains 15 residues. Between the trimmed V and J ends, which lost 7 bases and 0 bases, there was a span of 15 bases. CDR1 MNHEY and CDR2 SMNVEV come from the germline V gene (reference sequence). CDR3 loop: CASKSGLSMNTEAFF. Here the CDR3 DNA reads TGTGCCAGCAAGTCAGGTCTCTCCATGAACACTGAAGCTTTCTTT.

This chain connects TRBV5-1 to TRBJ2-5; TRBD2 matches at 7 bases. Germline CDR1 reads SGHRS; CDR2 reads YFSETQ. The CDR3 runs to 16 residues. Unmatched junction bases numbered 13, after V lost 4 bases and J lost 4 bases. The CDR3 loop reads CASSLHSGSGGETQYF. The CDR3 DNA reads TGCGCCAGCAGCCTACATAGCGGGTCCGGGGGAGAGACCCAGTACTTC.

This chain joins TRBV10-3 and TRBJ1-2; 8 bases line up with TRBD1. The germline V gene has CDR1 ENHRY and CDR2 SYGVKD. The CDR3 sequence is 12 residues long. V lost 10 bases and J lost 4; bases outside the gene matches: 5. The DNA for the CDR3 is TGTGCCACCCTAGGGACAGGCTATGGCTACACCTTC. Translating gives CATLGTGYGYTF.

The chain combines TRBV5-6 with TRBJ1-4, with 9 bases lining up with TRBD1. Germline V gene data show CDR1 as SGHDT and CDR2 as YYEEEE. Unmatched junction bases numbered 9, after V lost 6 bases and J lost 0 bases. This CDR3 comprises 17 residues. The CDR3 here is CASMLGQGIATNEKLFF. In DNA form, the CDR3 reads TGTGCCAGCATGTTGGGACAGGGTATTGCAACTAATGAAAAACTGTTTTTT.

The CDR3 sequence is CASSLGPGGSVPRATDTQYF. The CDR3 DNA sequence: TGTGCCAGCAGCTTAGGACCCGGGGGGTCCGTTCCCCGAGCCACAGATACGCAGTATTTT. This chain joins TRBV13 and TRBJ2-3; TRBD2 aligns across 7 bases. The J segment lost 2 bases and the V segment lost 0 bases, leaving 17 bases of the junction unmatched. The V gene's germline CDR1 is PRHDT and CDR2 FYEKMQ (reference sequence). This CDR3 is 20 amino acids long.

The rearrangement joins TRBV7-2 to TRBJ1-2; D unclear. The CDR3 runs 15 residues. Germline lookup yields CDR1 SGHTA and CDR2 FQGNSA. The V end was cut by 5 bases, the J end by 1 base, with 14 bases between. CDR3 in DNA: TGTGCCAGCAGCGGATACAGTGGATTTAACTATGGCTACACCTTC. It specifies CASSGYSGFNYGYTF.

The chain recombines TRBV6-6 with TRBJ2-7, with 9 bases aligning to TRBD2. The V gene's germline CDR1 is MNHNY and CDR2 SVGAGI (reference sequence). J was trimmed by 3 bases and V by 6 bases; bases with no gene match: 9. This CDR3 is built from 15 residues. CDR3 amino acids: CASSPPGGGVYEQYF. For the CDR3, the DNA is TGTGCCAGCAGCCCCCCTGGCGGGGGGGTCTACGAGCAGTACTTC.

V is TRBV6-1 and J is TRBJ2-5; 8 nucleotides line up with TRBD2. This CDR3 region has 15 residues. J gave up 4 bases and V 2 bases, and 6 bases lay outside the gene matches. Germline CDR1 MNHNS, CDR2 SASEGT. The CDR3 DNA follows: TGTGCCAGCAGTGAATGGCTAGCGGGTACAGAGACCCAGTACTTC. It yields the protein CASSEWLAGTETQYF.

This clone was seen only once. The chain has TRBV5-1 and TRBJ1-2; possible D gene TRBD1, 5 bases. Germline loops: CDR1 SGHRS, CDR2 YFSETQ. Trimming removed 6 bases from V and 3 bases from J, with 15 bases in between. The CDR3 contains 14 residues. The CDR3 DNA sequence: TGCGCCAGCACTTGGGGGGTATCGGACTATGGCTACACCTTC. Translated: CASTWGVSDYGYTF. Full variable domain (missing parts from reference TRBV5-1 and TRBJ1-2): KAGVTQTPRYLIKTRGQQVTLSCSPISGHRSVSWYQQTPGQGLQFLFEYFSETQRNKGNFPGRFSGRQFSNSRSEMNVSTLELGDSALYLCASTWGVSDYGYTFGSGTRLTVV.

CDR3 bases: TGTGCCAGCAGTGAATTTGGGGCAGGGGCTCTCTTCACAGATACGCAGTATTTT. This codes for CASSEFGAGALFTDTQYF. The rearrangement links TRBV25-1 to TRBJ2-3, with TRBD1 as a possible D gene (6 bases). The CDR3 is made up of 18 amino acids. The germline V gene encodes CDR1 MGHDK and CDR2 SYGVNS. Trimming took off 1 base at V and 2 bases at J, with 19 bases between the two ends.

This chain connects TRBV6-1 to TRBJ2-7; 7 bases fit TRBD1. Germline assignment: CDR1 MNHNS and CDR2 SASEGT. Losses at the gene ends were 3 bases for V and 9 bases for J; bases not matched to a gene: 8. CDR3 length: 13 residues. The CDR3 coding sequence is TGTGCCAGCAGTGACCAACAGGGGTCAGTGCAGTACTTC. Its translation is CASSDQQGSVQYF.